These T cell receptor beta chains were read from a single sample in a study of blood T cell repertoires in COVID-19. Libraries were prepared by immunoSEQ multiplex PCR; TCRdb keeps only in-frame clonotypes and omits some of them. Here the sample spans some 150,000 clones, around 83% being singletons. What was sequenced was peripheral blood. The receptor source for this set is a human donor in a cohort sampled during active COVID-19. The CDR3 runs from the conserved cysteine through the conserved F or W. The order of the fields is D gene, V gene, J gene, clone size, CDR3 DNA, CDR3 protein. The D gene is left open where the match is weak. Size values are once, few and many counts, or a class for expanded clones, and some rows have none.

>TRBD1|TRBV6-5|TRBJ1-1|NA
TGTGCCAGCCCGGACAGGGTATACACTGAAGCTTTCTTT
CASPDRVYTEAFF
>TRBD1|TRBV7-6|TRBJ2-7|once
TGTGCCAGCAGCCCCCCGGGACAGGGTTGGCCGGGGCAGTACTTC
CASSPPGQGWPGQYF
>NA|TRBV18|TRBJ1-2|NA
TGTGCCAGCTCACCAGCAAGACCGGGACTTCGAGGCTACACCTTC
CASSPARPGLRGYTF
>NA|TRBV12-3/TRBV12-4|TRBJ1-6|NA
TGTGCCAGCAGTTGGTCGAGCGATTCACCCCTCCACTTT
CASSWSSDSPLHF
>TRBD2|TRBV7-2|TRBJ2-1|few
TGTGCCAGCAGCTCGGGACTAGCGGTCCCGGAGCAGTTCTTC
CASSSGLAVPEQFF
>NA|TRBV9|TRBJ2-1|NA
TGTGCCAGCAGCGCGGGACTGAGCCAAGGTGAGCAGTTCTTC
CASSAGLSQGEQFF
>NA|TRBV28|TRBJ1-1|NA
TGTGCCAGCAGTTTATTCCCGGTCTCGCGCACTGAAGCTTTCTTT
CASSLFPVSRTEAFF
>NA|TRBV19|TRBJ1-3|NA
TGTGCCAGCACCCCGGGTGGCTCTGGAAACACCATATATTTT
CASTPGGSGNTIYF
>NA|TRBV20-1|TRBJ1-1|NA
TGCAGTGCCCGGGTCGTTGAAGCTTTCTTT
CSARVVEAFF
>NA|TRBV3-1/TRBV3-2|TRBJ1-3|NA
TGTGCCAGCAGCCAAGCCAGAAACACCATATATTTT
CASSQARNTIYF
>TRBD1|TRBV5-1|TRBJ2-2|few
TGCGCCAGCAGCCCAGCCGGGACAGGGGTTCCCGGGGAGCTGTTTTTT
CASSPAGTGVPGELFF
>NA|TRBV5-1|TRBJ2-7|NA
TGCGCCAGCAAAGGGGCGAACAGTAACTACGAGCAGTACTTC
CASKGANSNYEQYF
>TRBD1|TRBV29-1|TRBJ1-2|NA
TGCAGCGTCGAACAGGGGGCGTTATCCGGCTACACCTTC
CSVEQGALSGYTF
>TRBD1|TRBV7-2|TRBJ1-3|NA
TGTGCCAGCAGTAGGACCGGGACAGGGCCCGGAAACACCATATATTTT
CASSRTGTGPGNTIYF
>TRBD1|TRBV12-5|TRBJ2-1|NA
TGTGCTAGTGGACCTCAGGGGGCCCAATACAATGAGCAGTTCTTC
CASGPQGAQYNEQFF
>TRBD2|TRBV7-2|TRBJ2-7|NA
TGTGCCAGCAGCTCCCGAAGCGGGAGCTACGAGCAGTACTTC
CASSSRSGSYEQYF
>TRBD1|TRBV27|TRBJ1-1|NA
TGTGCCAGCAGGAAGACAGGGCCCTATGAAGCTTTCTTT
CASRKTGPYEAFF
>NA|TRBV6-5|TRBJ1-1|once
TGTGCCAGCAGGGGCAGCGGGGTTAGGACTGAAGCTTTCTTT
CASRGSGVRTEAFF
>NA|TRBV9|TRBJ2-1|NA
TGTGCCAGCAGCCTAGTCTCCGCCGGGTGGAGCTCCTACAATGAGCAGTTCTTC
CASSLVSAGWSSYNEQFF
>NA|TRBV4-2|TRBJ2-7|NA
TGTGCCAGCAGCCAAGATGTGGCAGTCTCCTACGAGCAGTACTTC
CASSQDVAVSYEQYF
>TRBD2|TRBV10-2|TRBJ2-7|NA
TGCGCCAGCAGATTAGCGGGAGAGGTCTACGAGCAGTACTTC
CASRLAGEVYEQYF
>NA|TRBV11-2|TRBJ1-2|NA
TGTGCCAGCAGCTTAGAAGGGGTATCCTATGGCTACACCTTC
CASSLEGVSYGYTF
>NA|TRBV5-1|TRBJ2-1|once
TGCGCCAGCAGCTTGCCTTTAACAGGAATCTACAATGAGCAGTTCTTC
CASSLPLTGIYNEQFF
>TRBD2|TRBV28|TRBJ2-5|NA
TGTGCCAGCAGTTCGGGACTAGGGACTAGGCAAGAGACCCAGTACTTC
CASSSGLGTRQETQYF
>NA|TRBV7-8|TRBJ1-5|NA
TGTGCCAGCAGCTTAGAATTGCGTTCCAATCAGCCCCAGCATTTT
CASSLELRSNQPQHF
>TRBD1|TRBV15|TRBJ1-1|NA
TGTGCCACCAGCAGAGGGGACAGGGACAGGAACACTGAAGCTTTCTTT
CATSRGDRDRNTEAFF
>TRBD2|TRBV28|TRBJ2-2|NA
TGTGCCAGCAGTTTACTAGCGGGAGTCAGCGGGGAGCTGTTTTTT
CASSLLAGVSGELFF
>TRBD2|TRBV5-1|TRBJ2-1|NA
TGCGCCAGCGAACCGACTAGCCCAGGCGGCTACAATGAGCAGTTCTTC
CASEPTSPGGYNEQFF
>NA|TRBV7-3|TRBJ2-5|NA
TGTGCCAGCAGCTCCGGGGGACGAGAAGAGACCCAGTACTTC
CASSSGGREETQYF
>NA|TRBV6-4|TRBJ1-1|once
TGTGCCAGCAGCGCCGGGTCGGAGACTGAAGCTTTCTTT
CASSAGSETEAFF
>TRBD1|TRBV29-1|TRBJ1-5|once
TGCAGCGTTCAGCAGGGGGCCGGGCCCCAGCATTTT
CSVQQGAGPQHF
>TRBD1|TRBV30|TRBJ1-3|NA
TGTGCCTGGAGTGTACCAGGGGGCGGAAACACCATATATTTT
CAWSVPGGGNTIYF
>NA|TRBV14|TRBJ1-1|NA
TGTGCCAGCAGCCGAGGAGGGAACACTGAAGCTTTCTTT
CASSRGGNTEAFF
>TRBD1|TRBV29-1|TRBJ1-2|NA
TGCAGCGTTGGCGACAGGGGGCAAAGTGGCTACACCTTC
CSVGDRGQSGYTF
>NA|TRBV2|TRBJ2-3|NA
TGTGCCAGCAGTTGGCGGGACTCAGATACGCAGTATTTT
CASSWRDSDTQYF
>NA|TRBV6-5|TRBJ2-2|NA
TGTGCCAGCAGTTACTCGTCAGGACTCACCGGGGAGCTGTTTTTT
CASSYSSGLTGELFF
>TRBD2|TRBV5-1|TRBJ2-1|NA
TGCGCCAGCAGCTTGGTCGGGACTAGCCGCAATGAGCAGTTCTTC
CASSLVGTSRNEQFF
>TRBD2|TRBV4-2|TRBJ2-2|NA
TGTGCCCCCAGGAGGGCGGGAGGGCCCGGGGAGCTGTTTTTT
CAPRRAGGPGELFF
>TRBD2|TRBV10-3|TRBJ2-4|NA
TGTGCCATCAGTGAGGGGAGGGCGTGGGACATTCAGTACTTC
CAISEGRAWDIQYF
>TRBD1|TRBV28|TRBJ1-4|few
TGTGCCAGCAGTTTGGACAGGGAAAAACTGTTTTTT
CASSLDREKLFF